The 18 T cell receptor beta chains listed next were all sequenced from one sample in a study of response to subunit inactivated influenza vaccine. Each CDR3 protein is one row after TCRdb ran MiXCR on the RT-PCR reads. The repertoire has roughly 620,000 distinct CDR3 sequences, around 10% of them found once; the top ten carry 9.5% to 12%. These data were also reused for a study on T cells expressing NK-cell markers. That work states: Production of TCR beta cDNA relied on 5'RACE template switching with UMIs.

The specimen comprised PBMCs from blood, sampled on the day of vaccination. The receptors shown here come from a man aged 45-65 years who received an inactivated influenza vaccine.

The gene calls are TRBV2 and TRBJ1-1; D is uncertain. The CDR3 runs 13 residues. Trimming took 4 bases from V and 10 from J, leaving 16 bases between them. Per germline, CDR1 SNHLY and CDR2 FYNNEI. The CDR3 region is CASSVIGGSGAFF. The CDR3, as DNA: TGTGCCAGCAGTGTAATAGGCGGGAGTGGAGCTTTCTTT.

With respect to this clonotype: A much larger clonotype is one base distant, so this may be a read error. V is TRBV12-3 or TRBV12-4 and J is TRBJ2-1; a possible D gene is TRBD1 (6 bases). The germline V and J ends were trimmed by 7 bases and 0 bases, with 10 bases remaining between them. The CDR3 spans 14 residues. CDR3 sequence: CASTDRSSYNEQFF. The CDR3 coding sequence is TGTGCCAGCACCGACAGGAGCTCCTACAATGAGCAGTTCTTC.

The chain recombines TRBV7-6 with TRBJ2-3; 9 bases agree with TRBD2. CDR1 is SGHVS and CDR2 is FNYEAQ in the germline V gene. CDR3 size: 15 residues. V lost 5 bases and J lost 5; bases outside the gene matches: 8. The CDR3 loop is CASSPLAGDLDTQYF. CDR3 DNA: TGTGCCAGCAGCCCGTTAGCGGGGGACCTAGATACGCAGTATTTT. Full variable domain (missing parts from reference TRBV7-6 and TRBJ2-3): GAGVSQSPRYKVTKRGQDVALRCDPISGHVSLYWYRQALGQGPEFLTYFNYEAQQDKSGLPNDRFSAERPEGSISTLTIQRTEQRDSAMYRCASSPLAGDLDTQYFGPGTRLTVL.

The CDR3: CASSYSRGWETQYF. The CDR3 bases are TGTGCCAGCAGTTACTCGAGAGGCTGGGAGACCCAGTACTTC. The chain couples TRBV6-2 or TRBV6-3 to TRBJ2-5; D remains unclear. This CDR3 has 14 residues. Germline V gene sequence: CDR1 MNHEY, CDR2 SVGEGT. V was cut by 0 bases and J by 5 bases, with 10 bases left in between.

The chain couples TRBV23-1 to TRBJ1-1; D not resolved. TRBV23-1 is an open reading frame, and its role is uncertain. The CDR3 sequence is 17 residues long. Trimming pared 2 bases from V and 0 bases from J, leaving 16 bases between. The CDR3: CASSQPPVDILNTEAFF. The CDR3 DNA reads TGCGCCAGCAGTCAACCGCCCGTCGACATCCTGAACACTGAAGCTTTCTTT.

The chain recombines TRBV6-1 with TRBJ2-6; tentative D call: TRBD1 (6 bases). This CDR3 is built from 16 residues. Germline lookup yields CDR1 MNHNS and CDR2 SASEGT. The ends were cut back, 6 bases at V and 1 base at J, with 13 bases in the middle. The CDR3 DNA follows: TGTGCCAGCAGACAGGGCCGGATTTCTGGGGCCAACGTCCTGACTTTC. This gives the protein CASRQGRISGANVLTF.

V usage is TRBV5-1 and J usage is TRBJ2-5; no reliable D call. Germline V gives CDR1 SGHRS, CDR2 YFSETQ. Trimming took off 4 bases at V and 3 bases at J, with 13 bases between the two ends. This CDR3 is built from 14 residues. The CDR3: CASSPAVGEETQYF. CDR3 coding DNA: TGCGCCAGCAGCCCCGCTGTTGGGGAAGAGACCCAGTACTTC.

A few counts support this clonotype. The chain is built from TRBV18 and TRBJ1-5; the D is unclear. The V gene's germline CDR1 is KGHSH and CDR2 LQKENI. V was cut by 2 bases and J by 0 bases, with 14 bases left in between. The CDR3 length is 17 residues. CDR3 in amino acids: CASSPERWADSNQPQHF. The CDR3 DNA is TGTGCCAGCTCACCAGAACGTTGGGCAGATAGCAATCAGCCCCAGCATTTT.

The gene calls are TRBV12-3 or TRBV12-4 and TRBJ2-3, with 9 nucleotides matching TRBD1. The V segment lost 0 bases and the J segment 3 bases; nucleotides outside the gene matches: 19. CDR3 size: 21 residues. CDR3 nucleotide sequence: TGTGCCAGCAGTTTAGCTACCCTCGTGGTGACAGGGGGGTCTAAGACAGATACGCAGTATTTT. Residues: CASSLATLVVTGGSKTDTQYF.

This clonotype was detected ten times or more. The chain uses TRBV30 and TRBJ1-1, with D unclear. Germline V gene lookup returns CDR1 GTSNPN and CDR2 SVGIG (reference sequence). This CDR3 contains 13 residues. The V end lost 0 bases, the J end lost 1 base, and 6 bases lay between the germline ends. CDR3 coding DNA: TGTGCCTGGAGTGTACGGGAGAACACTGAAGCTTTCTTT. This codes for CAWSVRENTEAFF.

The V call is TRBV27, the J call TRBJ2-7; D remains unclear. The V and J ends lost 0 bases and 0 bases respectively, with 12 bases between them. CDR3 length equals 16 residues. Germline CDR1 reads MNHEY; CDR2 reads SMNVEV (reference sequence). CDR3 in amino acids: CASSLSGSLSSYEQYF. The CDR3 region has the DNA TGTGCCAGCAGTTTATCCGGGTCCTTGAGCTCCTACGAGCAGTACTTC.

This clonotype has more than one count but fewer than ten. The J gene is TRBJ2-1, the V gene TRBV7-9, with D possibly being TRBD2 (7 bases). From germline, CDR1 is SEHNR and CDR2 FQNEAQ (reference sequence). The CDR3 contains 16 residues. The V gene lost 5 bases and the J gene lost 4 bases, with 18 bases spanning the gap. CDR3 in amino acids: CASSRGGGMGYNEQFF. CDR3 in DNA: TGTGCCAGCAGCCGAGGGGGGGGAATGGGATACAATGAGCAGTTCTTC.

There are many counts of this clonotype. V gene TRBV10-3 combines with J gene TRBJ2-2; D is possibly TRBD2 (5 bases). Germline V gene sequence: CDR1 ENHRY, CDR2 SYGVKD. The CDR3 loop spans 17 amino acids. V was shortened by 8 bases and J by 0 bases, with 19 bases between the two germline ends. This chain's CDR3 is CAISPGIGNANTGELFF. The CDR3, as DNA: TGTGCCATCTCCCCAGGCATCGGGAACGCGAACACCGGGGAGCTGTTTTTT.

The table lists this clonotype with many counts. V is TRBV6-5 and J is TRBJ2-3; 7 nucleotides align to TRBD1. The V gene's germline CDR1 is MNHEY and CDR2 SVGAGI. The junction had 10 bases not matched to a gene; V was cut back by 0 bases and J by 4 bases. CDR3 length: 17 residues. In nucleotides, the CDR3 is TGTGCCAGCAGTTACTCAGGGGGCAGGGGGATTTCAGATACGCAGTATTTT. Its protein product is CASSYSGGRGISDTQYF.

This clonotype was seen many times. The rearrangement links TRBV27 to TRBJ2-1, with 9 positions matching TRBD2. Germline V gene data show CDR1 as MNHEY and CDR2 as SMNVEV (reference sequence). The CDR3 length is 16 residues. V trimming: 1 base; J trimming: 5 bases; junction bases outside the gene matches: 6. The CDR3 sequence is CASSLWVAGVDNEQFF. The DNA for the CDR3 is TGTGCCAGCAGTTTATGGGTAGCGGGAGTCGACAATGAGCAGTTCTTC.

In its sample, this clonotype was seen many times. The V and J genes are TRBV24-1 and TRBJ2-1, with 9 bases identical to TRBD2. The CDR3 spans 14 residues. Per germline, CDR1 KGHDR and CDR2 SFDVKD. V was clipped by 6 bases and J by 4 bases; unmatched bases: 3. In DNA, the CDR3 is TGTGCCACCAGTTCGAGCGGGAGGTACAATGAGCAGTTCTTC. Translating it yields CATSSSGRYNEQFF.

The table lists this clonotype with a few counts. This chain connects TRBV3-1 to TRBJ2-5; no firm D call. The V end was cut by 1 base, the J end by 6 bases, with 6 bases between. The CDR3 sequence is 12 residues long. CDR1 and CDR2 (germline): LGHDT, YNNKEL (reference sequence). The CDR3 bases are TGTGCCAGCAGCCAAGGTTCAAAGACCCAGTACTTC. Protein product: CASSQGSKTQYF.

This clonotype has more than one count but fewer than ten. This chain connects TRBV5-1 to TRBJ2-1, with TRBD2 matching over 7 bases. V was pared by 0 bases and J by 7 bases, with 4 bases of the junction left unmatched. The CDR3 sequence is 14 residues long. Germline V lookup: CDR1 SGHRS, CDR2 YFSETQ. CDR3 in DNA: TGCGCCAGCAGCTTGGGAACTAGCGCAAATGAGCAGTTCTTC. The encoded protein is CASSLGTSANEQFF. The full variable domain, completed using reference TRBV5-1 and TRBJ2-1, is KAGVTQTPRYLIKTRGQQVTLSCSPISGHRSVSWYQQTPGQGLQFLFEYFSETQRNKGNFPGRFSGRQFSNSRSEMNVSTLELGDSALYLCASSLGTSANEQFFGPGTRLTVL.